One sample yielded the 23 T cell receptor beta chains listed below, sequenced in a study of T cell repertoires in cytomegalovirus infection. One entry per CDR3 protein results from TCRdb running MiXCR on the reads. This repertoire shows fewer than 700,000 distinct CDR3 sequences, 24% found once; its top ten account for less than 9.5%. Sequencing input: CD8+ T cells from PBMCs. These TCRs come from a human donor in good health (CMV status not recorded). Some clones in this sample may be carry-over from other donors' samples.

This clonotype has at least ten counts. The chain combines TRBV7-8 with TRBJ2-1; D is perhaps TRBD2 (6 bases). The CDR3 loop spans 16 amino acids. Per the germline V gene, CDR1 is SGHVS and CDR2 is FQNEAQ. V lost 4 bases and J lost 1, with 14 bases in between. CDR3 sequence reads: CASSSPEGWSYNEQFF. In DNA, the CDR3 is TGTGCCAGCAGCTCCCCGGAGGGTTGGTCCTACAATGAGCAGTTCTTC.

The chain has TRBV20-1 and TRBJ2-2; maybe TRBD2 (6 bases). CDR3 length: 13 amino acids. V was trimmed by 5 bases and J by 6 bases, leaving 13 bases between them. The germline gives CDR1 DFQATT, CDR2 SNEGSKA (reference sequence). The CDR3 bases are TGCAGTGCTCGGGACTGGGATGCCGGGGAGCTGTTTTTT. This codes for CSARDWDAGELFF.

In this sample, this clonotype turned up many times. This chain links TRBV7-9 with TRBJ2-1, with 9 positions matching TRBD2. V trimming: 6 bases; J trimming: 5 bases; junction bases outside the gene matches: 5. The CDR3 has 14 amino acids. Germline V lookup: CDR1 SEHNR, CDR2 FQNEAQ (reference sequence). The CDR3 DNA sequence: TGTGCCAGCAGGGGTGCGGGGGGGCACAATGAGCAGTTCTTC. It translates to CASRGAGGHNEQFF. Complete variable domain (other parts from reference TRBV7-9 and TRBJ2-1): DTGVSQNPRHKITKRGQNVTFRCDPISEHNRLYWYRQTLGQGPEFLTYFQNEAQLEKSRLLSDRFSAERPKGSFSTLEIQRTEQGDSAMYLCASRGAGGHNEQFFGPGTRLTVL.

In its sample, this clonotype was seen a few times. V usage is TRBV6-2 or TRBV6-3 and J usage is TRBJ2-7; D unresolved. CDR1 MNHEY and CDR2 SVGEGT come from the germline V gene. The CDR3 spans 12 residues. V gave up 2 bases and J gave up 5 bases, with 7 bases separating them. The CDR3 loop reads CASSYPVNEQYV. CDR3 coding DNA: TGTGCCAGCAGTTACCCCGTTAACGAGCAGTACGTC.

There are many counts of this clonotype. The chain employs TRBV7-2 and TRBJ1-5, with D unclear. Trimming removed 0 bases at V and 4 bases at J, with 19 bases between. In germline, CDR1 is SGHTA, CDR2 FQGNSA. The CDR3 runs to 18 residues. CDR3 sequence: CASSLAPSGPLRNQPQHF. CDR3 in DNA: TGTGCCAGCAGCTTAGCCCCGAGTGGGCCCCTGCGGAATCAGCCCCAGCATTTT.

Regarding this clonotype: One base away lies a much larger clone, so this may be a sequencing read error. The chain joins TRBV12-3 or TRBV12-4 to TRBJ2-3, with 13 nucleotides matching TRBD2. The CDR3 is 20 amino acids. The V gene end was trimmed by 5 bases and the J gene end by 2 bases; junction bases not matched to a gene: 16. CDR3 bases: TGTGCCAGCAGTCCCGGGACTAGCGGGGACCGATATGCTAACACAGATACGCAGTATTTT. Translating it yields CASSPGTSGDRYANTDTQYF.

V usage is TRBV28 and J usage is TRBJ2-2; 8 bases are a match to TRBD1. This CDR3 contains 15 residues. Germline V gene sequence: CDR1 MDHEN, CDR2 SYDVKM. The V and J ends lost 4 bases and 6 bases, in that order; junction bases with no gene match: 7. DNA for the CDR3: TGTGCCAGCAGTTCCCATATACAGGGGGCCGGGGAGCTGTTTTTT. This translates into CASSSHIQGAGELFF.

The chain carries TRBV6-5 and TRBJ2-5; no firm D call. V was pared by 2 bases and J by 2 bases, with 12 bases between. In germline, CDR1 is MNHEY, CDR2 SVGAGI. The CDR3 covers 15 residues. The CDR3 DNA reads as TGTGCCAGCAGTTACGGTCCAGCCGCTCAAGAGACCCAGTACTTC. It codes for CASSYGPAAQETQYF.

The chain carries TRBV20-1 and TRBJ2-2, with 7 bases lining up with TRBD2. The germline V gene has CDR1 DFQATT and CDR2 SNEGSKA (reference sequence). With 3 bases clipped from V and 7 bases from J, the junction kept 2 bases outside the gene matches. There are 12 residues in the CDR3. DNA of the CDR3: TGCAGTGCTAGTGGGGACTACGGGGAGCTGTTTTTT. It translates to CSASGDYGELFF.

The rearrangement uses TRBV7-9 and TRBJ1-2, with a weak D call TRBD1 (5 bases). Trimming pared 8 bases from V and 6 bases from J, leaving 19 bases between. From germline, CDR1 is SEHNR and CDR2 FQNEAQ (reference sequence). This CDR3 has 14 residues. DNA for the CDR3: TGTGCCAGCCGGGGCCCTCAGGCGTCTCATGGCTACACCTTC. Protein: CASRGPQASHGYTF.

This clonotype was detected only a few times. The chain employs TRBV2 and TRBJ2-1; D ambiguous. The germline CDR1 and CDR2 sequences are SNHLY and FYNNEI. The CDR3 sequence is 11 residues long. The V end lost 10 bases, the J end lost 0 bases, and 4 bases lay between the germline ends. Here the CDR3 reads CATTSYNEQFF. The CDR3 region has the DNA TGTGCCACCACCTCCTACAATGAGCAGTTCTTC.

This clonotype was seen a few times. This chain links TRBV28 with TRBJ1-2, with D tentatively TRBD1 (6 bases). With 4 bases removed from V and 6 bases from J, the gap between germline ends came to 12 bases. Germline V gene lookup returns CDR1 MDHEN and CDR2 SYDVKM. The CDR3 sequence is 13 residues long. CDR3 nucleotides: TGTGCCAGCAGTTACAGGGAAAGGGATGGCTACACCTTC. Translation gives CASSYRERDGYTF.

This chain connects TRBV12-5 to TRBJ2-1, with TRBD1 as a possible D gene (6 bases). The CDR3 contains 13 residues. Germline V lookup: CDR1 LGHNT, CDR2 FRNRAP. V was cut by 9 bases and J by 4 bases, with 13 bases left in between. In nucleotides, the CDR3 is TGTGCTAGCCCGACAGGACCTTACAATGAGCAGTTCTTC. This translates into CASPTGPYNEQFF.

Worth noting for this clonotype: A read error is likely, as this CDR3 ends without the conserved phenylalanine or tryptophan. The CDR3 nucleotides are TGTGCCAGCACTAATGGACTAGCGGTGGTAATGAACACCGGGGAGCTGTTTTCT. Translating it yields CASTNGLAVVMNTGELFS. The gene calls are TRBV7-6 and TRBJ2-2, with 10 bases matching TRBD2. Per germline, CDR1 SGHVS and CDR2 FNYEAQ. V lost 7 bases, J lost 1 base, and 12 bases stayed unmatched. The CDR3 has 18 amino acids.

In regard to this clonotype: The germline gene is not matched at one end of the junction; a read error may be the cause. The J gene is TRBJ1-5, the V gene TRBV12-3 or TRBV12-4; 9 bases are shared with TRBD1. This CDR3 contains 13 residues. The CDR3 reads CASKNRGLQSQHF. As DNA, the CDR3 is TGTGCCAGCAAAAACAGGGGGCTTCAGTCCCAGCATTTT.

This clonotype was seen only a few times. DNA for the CDR3: TGTGCCAGAGATGTAGCGGGGGTAAACATTCAGTACTTC. Its protein product is CARDVAGVNIQYF. The rearrangement uses TRBV6-5 and TRBJ2-4; 9 bases map to TRBD2. In germline, CDR1 is MNHEY, CDR2 SVGAGI. CDR3 size: 13 residues. With V trimmed by 9 bases and J by 6 bases, 6 bases remained unmatched.

J is TRBJ2-3 and V is TRBV5-1, with D possibly matching TRBD1 (5 bases). The V and J ends lost 3 bases and 2 bases respectively, with 13 bases between them. The CDR3 is 15 residues long. The germline gives CDR1 SGHRS, CDR2 YFSETQ. The CDR3 DNA reads TGCGCCAGCAGCTATACAGGTTCCACCACAGATACGCAGTATTTT. This sequence encodes CASSYTGSTTDTQYF. Full variable domain (outside the CDR3, taken from reference TRBV5-1 and TRBJ2-3): KAGVTQTPRYLIKTRGQQVTLSCSPISGHRSVSWYQQTPGQGLQFLFEYFSETQRNKGNFPGRFSGRQFSNSRSEMNVSTLELGDSALYLCASSYTGSTTDTQYFGPGTRLTVL.

Many counts were recorded for this clonotype. The V gene is TRBV7-3, the J gene TRBJ2-7, with D unresolved. This CDR3 is built from 13 residues. The germline V and J ends were trimmed by 6 bases and 2 bases, with 11 bases remaining between them. CDR1 and CDR2 (germline): SGHTA, FQGTGA. The CDR3 is CASSQDLAYEQYV. The DNA of the CDR3 is TGTGCCAGCAGTCAGGACCTGGCCTACGAGCAGTACGTC.

This clonotype was picked up many times. This chain uses TRBV6-1 with TRBJ2-1, with a weak D call TRBD1 (6 bases). The V and J ends lost 6 bases and 4 bases respectively, with 25 bases between them. Per the germline V gene, CDR1 is MNHNS and CDR2 is SASEGT. The CDR3 is made up of 18 amino acids. The CDR3 DNA reads as TGTGCCAGCAGCCCCGACAGGTTCGGGACCATAACTTACAATGAGCAGTTCTTC. Its translation is CASSPDRFGTITYNEQFF.

The chain recombines TRBV10-3 with TRBJ2-7; possibly TRBD1 for D (6 bases). V was shortened by 6 bases and J by 5 bases, with 17 bases between the two germline ends. Germline V gene sequence: CDR1 ENHRY, CDR2 SYGVKD. This CDR3 comprises 14 residues. The CDR3 loop reads CAISKTGTPHEQYV. CDR3 nucleotides: TGTGCCATCAGCAAGACAGGTACGCCTCACGAGCAGTACGTC.

Points on this clonotype: No conserved phenylalanine or tryptophan ends this CDR3, so it is likely a read error. This rearrangement joins TRBV7-2 to TRBJ1-1, with unresolved D. The germline CDR1 and CDR2 sequences are SGHTA and FQGNSA. This CDR3 spans 18 amino acids. Trimming stripped 1 base from V and 0 bases from J, with 18 bases between. CDR3 amino acids: CASSLDRVGAGMNTEAFL. As DNA, the CDR3 is TGTGCCAGCAGCTTAGATCGCGTAGGCGCGGGGATGAACACTGAAGCTTTCCTT.

This clonotype has a handful of counts. The rearrangement uses TRBV20-1 and TRBJ2-1; 16 nucleotides match TRBD2. Losses at the gene ends were 5 bases for V and 4 bases for J; bases not matched to a gene: 8. Germline V gives CDR1 DFQATT, CDR2 SNEGSKA (reference sequence). The CDR3 totals 17 residues. The CDR3 reads CSALLPGLAGGYNEQFF. As DNA, the CDR3 is TGCAGTGCTCTCCTCCCGGGACTAGCGGGGGGGTACAATGAGCAGTTCTTC.

This clonotype was recorded a few times. This sequence joins TRBV20-1 and TRBJ2-3, with D tentatively TRBD2 (6 bases). V was pared by 2 bases and J by 1 base, with 10 bases between. CDR1 and CDR2 (germline): DFQATT, SNEGSKA (reference sequence). The CDR3 length is 14 residues. The CDR3 DNA follows: TGCAGTGCTAGAACGGGGGAGCGCACAGATACGCAGTATTTT. Protein product: CSARTGERTDTQYF.